This T cell receptor beta chain comes out of a study of beta chain features in type 1 diabetes. Study in general: Age, gender and cell yields were alike across patients and healthy donors.

Heparinised blood was drawn once per donor, averaging about 116 mL. This clone was counted only a few times. This CDR3 region has 16 residues. Germline V gene lookup returns CDR1 LGHNA and CDR2 YSLEER. With 0 bases clipped from V and 8 bases from J, the junction kept 10 bases outside the gene matches. Sequencing targeted expressed TCRB transcripts, as all isolated RNA had been reverse transcribed. Here immunoSEQ multiplex PCR was the method, and the copy in TCRdb shows in-frame clones only, minus some. The table records around 500,000 clones, about an eighth of them present only once. This sequence originates from a woman in her late teens or twenties in good health. This chain uses TRBV4-3 with TRBJ2-1; 7 bases line up with TRBD1. Sequencing was carried out using naive CD4+ T cells from blood. The CDR3, as DNA: TGCGCCAGCAGCCAAGAACTAAGACAGGGTCGCGATGAGCAGTTCTTC. It encodes CASSQELRQGRDEQFF.